This is a list of T cell receptor beta chains from one sample in a study of patients and donors after allogeneic stem cell transplantation. TCRdb re-called the RT-PCR reads with MiXCR, one entry per CDR3 protein. The sample records under 200,000 distinct CDR3 sequences, about 24% being singletons. The sample was blood, either unsorted or a sorted T cell fraction (not recorded which). These receptors all stem from a human donor who was either an allogeneic HSCT recipient or a stem cell or donor lymphocyte infusion donor (not recorded which). It is not recorded whose cells these are; they may come from a transplant donor. The CDR3 runs from the conserved cysteine through the conserved F or W. D genes are given only for firm matches. Not every row has a clone size; where given, it reads once, few, many or a size class.

j_call d_call v_call clone_size cdr3_nt cdr3_aa
TRBJ1-1 NA TRBV7-8 many TGTGCCAGCAGCTTAGGGGCAGGGATGAACACTGAAGCTTTCTTT CASSLGAGMNTEAFF
TRBJ1-1 NA TRBV5-1 NA TGCGCCAGCGTTACGGACTCGGAAGCTTTCTTT CASVTDSEAFF
TRBJ1-1 NA TRBV20-1 NA TGCAGTGCTAAACAGGGTGGCATGAACACTGAAGCTTTCTTT CSAKQGGMNTEAFF
TRBJ2-6 TRBD1 TRBV6-6 few TGTGCCAGCACCTCGGGACAGGGGAGTACTGGGGCCAACGTCCTGACTTTC CASTSGQGSTGANVLTF
TRBJ2-5 NA TRBV7-7 many TGTGCTAGCAGCTTAGGTTCCCAAGAGACCCAGTACTTC CASSLGSQETQYF
TRBJ2-1 NA TRBV20-1 NA TGCAGTGCTAGAGCGGCGGCCACTTACAATGAGCAGTTCTTC CSARAAATYNEQFF
TRBJ2-3 NA TRBV29-1 NA TGCAGCGTTGAAGAAACAGGCTCTAGCACAGATACGCAGTATTTT CSVEETGSSTDTQYF
TRBJ2-3 NA TRBV3-1 NA TGTGCCAGCAGCCAATCCAGAACTAGCACAGATACGCAGTATTTT CASSQSRTSTDTQYF
TRBJ2-1 NA TRBV4-3 NA TGCGCCAGCAGCCAAGATTACGGCGATGAGCAGTTCTTC CASSQDYGDEQFF
TRBJ2-2 NA TRBV20-1 NA TGCAGTGCTAGGGGCCCGGGAGCGGGGGAGCTGTTTTTT CSARGPGAGELFF
TRBJ2-7 TRBD2 TRBV12-3/TRBV12-4 NA TGTGCCAGCAGTCTCTTCTCGACTAGCGGGAGTGGAGAGCAGTACTTC CASSLFSTSGSGEQYF
TRBJ1-3 NA TRBV12-3/TRBV12-4 few TGTGCCAGCACACAGGGAGTCTCTGGAAACACCATATATTTT CASTQGVSGNTIYF
TRBJ1-1 NA TRBV7-2 few TGTGCCAGCAGCTCTTACACGAACACTGAAGCTTTCTTT CASSSYTNTEAFF
TRBJ2-4 NA TRBV3-1 few TGTGCCAGCAGCCAGGGCCCTTTGCAGGGGTTGGCCAAAAACATTCAGTACTTC CASSQGPLQGLAKNIQYF
TRBJ1-1 NA TRBV6-6 NA TGTGCCAGCAAAATACAGGGTATTGAAGCTTTCTTT CASKIQGIEAFF
TRBJ2-7 NA TRBV29-1 NA TGCAGCGTTGCCGCCCGAGGGGGCTCCTACGAGCAGTACTTC CSVAARGGSYEQYF
TRBJ2-3 TRBD2 TRBV6-5 NA TGTGCCAGCAGTTATATAGCGGGGGTGGATACGCAGTATTTT CASSYIAGVDTQYF
TRBJ1-2 NA TRBV7-4 NA TGTGCCAGCAGCCCTCGGACGAAGGCGGACTATGGCTACACCTTC CASSPRTKADYGYTF
TRBJ1-4 NA TRBV7-8 NA TGTGCCAGCAGCTCGAGATGGGGGGTTAGGGAAAAACTGTTTTTT CASSSRWGVREKLFF
TRBJ1-5 NA TRBV5-1 NA TGCGCCAGCAGCTTGGGCGATCCATGGCAGCCTGATAGCAATCAGCCCCAGCATTTT CASSLGDPWQPDSNQPQHF
TRBJ1-4 NA TRBV4-1 NA TGCGCCAGCAGCCAAGAAACGGCGGTCGACAAACTGTTTTTT CASSQETAVDKLFF
TRBJ1-2 NA TRBV7-9 few TGTGCCAGCAGCTTATCAGGCACTTTTGGTGGCTACACCTTC CASSLSGTFGGYTF
TRBJ1-5 NA TRBV6-2/TRBV6-3 NA TGTGCCAGCAGTTACTTTCCAGGCTATAGCAATCAGCCCCAGCATTTT CASSYFPGYSNQPQHF
TRBJ1-2 TRBD1 TRBV29-1 few TGCAGCGTTGTCGGGGAACAGGGGGATATCTATGGCTACACCTTC CSVVGEQGDIYGYTF
TRBJ2-1 NA TRBV5-6 few TGTGCCAGCAGCTGGGGGTCCCCTCGTAGCGCCAATGAGCAGTTCTTC CASSWGSPRSANEQFF
TRBJ2-1 TRBD2 TRBV5-1 NA TGCGCCAGCAGCTTGGGGACTAGCTCCTACAATGAGCAGTTCTTC CASSLGTSSYNEQFF
TRBJ1-3 NA TRBV7-6 NA TGTGCCAGCAGCTCGCTGGGGGCGGGGCTCTCTGGAAACACCATATATTTT CASSSLGAGLSGNTIYF
TRBJ2-7 TRBD1 TRBV5-5 NA TGTGCCAGCAGAGGGACAGGGGGCGAGCAGTACTTC CASRGTGGEQYF
TRBJ1-5 NA TRBV5-1 NA TGCGCCAGCAGCTTGAGCGTGGGTCAGCCCCAGCATTTT CASSLSVGQPQHF
TRBJ1-4 NA TRBV21-1 once TGTGCCAGCAGCGGGGACGGTACTAATGAAAAACTGTTTTTT CASSGDGTNEKLFF
TRBJ2-3 TRBD2 TRBV7-9 few TGTGCCAGCAGCATACCGGGACTAGCGGACGCCAATACGCAGTATTTT CASSIPGLADANTQYF
TRBJ2-1 TRBD2 TRBV24-1 NA TGTGCCACCAGTGATTTGCGGCGGGAGGGTGGCGGTGAGCAGTTCTTC CATSDLRREGGGEQFF
TRBJ2-5 NA TRBV2 NA TGTGCCAGCAGTGAAGCGACGTCGGATGAGCAAGAGACCCAGTACTTC CASSEATSDEQETQYF
TRBJ2-1 NA TRBV11-2 NA TGTGCCAGCAGCTCAGGGACAACCTCCTACAATGAGCAGTTCTTC CASSSGTTSYNEQFF
TRBJ2-2 NA TRBV10-3 NA TGTGCCACGGGTCGGACCGGGGAGCTGTTTTTT CATGRTGELFF
TRBJ1-5 NA TRBV20-1 few TGCAGTGCAAAGAGGCGAGGGATTAGCAATCAGCCCCAGCATTTT CSAKRRGISNQPQHF
TRBJ1-2 NA TRBV29-1 NA TGCAGCGGACGGGGCCGTGGTGGCTACACCTTC CSGRGRGGYTF
TRBJ1-1 NA TRBV5-1 few TGCGCCAGCAGCCGGACTGGGCCTGTAACTGAAGCTTTCTTT CASSRTGPVTEAFF
TRBJ1-3 TRBD1 TRBV4-1 NA TGCGCCAGCAGCGCACAGGGGAATCCTGGAAACACCATATATTTT CASSAQGNPGNTIYF
TRBJ1-1 NA TRBV12-3/TRBV12-4 NA TGTGCCAGCATCCGCAGGGAAAACACTGAAGCTTTCTTT CASIRRENTEAFF
TRBJ1-2 NA TRBV7-9 many TGTGCCAGCAGCTTAGCGGTAGCTTCCGTCTATGGCTACACCTTC CASSLAVASVYGYTF
TRBJ2-4 NA TRBV6-2/TRBV6-3 NA TGTGCCAGCAGTCGAATACAGGGCGTATTAAAAAACATTCAGTACTTC CASSRIQGVLKNIQYF
TRBJ1-5 NA TRBV20-1 few TGCAGTGTCCCCGGGACACGGAATCAGCCCCAGCATTTT CSVPGTRNQPQHF
TRBJ2-4 NA TRBV7-9 few TGTGCCAGCAGCCCACTTCTTGTGGGAGTATTCGAAAACATTCAGTACTTC CASSPLLVGVFENIQYF
TRBJ1-2 TRBD1 TRBV6-1 NA TGTGCCAGCAGTGATATTTGGGGACAGGGAATCGGCTACACCTTC CASSDIWGQGIGYTF
TRBJ2-2 NA TRBV10-3 NA TGTGCCATCAGATCAACAGGGTCCACCGGGGAGCTGTTTTTT CAIRSTGSTGELFF
TRBJ2-3 NA TRBV20-1 NA TGCAGTGCTCTACGGACAGATACGCAGTATTTT CSALRTDTQYF
TRBJ2-1 TRBD1 TRBV20-1 few TGCAGTGTTACAGGGGGCGTCCACAATGAGCAGTTCTTC CSVTGGVHNEQFF
TRBJ1-1 TRBD1 TRBV20-1 NA TGCAGTGCTACCCGGACAGGCGGTATGAACACTGAAGCTTTCTTT CSATRTGGMNTEAFF
TRBJ1-6 NA TRBV12-3/TRBV12-4 few TGTGCCAGCAGATTGGGACACGGCCAGCCCCTCCACTTT CASRLGHGQPLHF
TRBJ1-2 NA TRBV9 NA TGTGCCAGCAGCGTAGACCCCGGGGGGGCTGGCTACACCTTC CASSVDPGGAGYTF
TRBJ1-2 NA TRBV5-1 NA TGCGCCAGCAGCAGTCACGAACAGGGATGGCATGGCTACACCTTC CASSSHEQGWHGYTF
TRBJ2-1 TRBD2 TRBV6-4 NA TGTGCCAGCAGTGACCCGGCGGGGGGGCTCAATGAGCAGTTCTTC CASSDPAGGLNEQFF
TRBJ1-1 NA TRBV7-2 few TGTGCCAGCAGATGGGAGAACACTGAAGCTTTCTTT CASRWENTEAFF
TRBJ1-1 TRBD1 TRBV10-3 many TGTGCCATCAGTGAGAAGGGACAGGGGACTGAAGCTTTCTTT CAISEKGQGTEAFF